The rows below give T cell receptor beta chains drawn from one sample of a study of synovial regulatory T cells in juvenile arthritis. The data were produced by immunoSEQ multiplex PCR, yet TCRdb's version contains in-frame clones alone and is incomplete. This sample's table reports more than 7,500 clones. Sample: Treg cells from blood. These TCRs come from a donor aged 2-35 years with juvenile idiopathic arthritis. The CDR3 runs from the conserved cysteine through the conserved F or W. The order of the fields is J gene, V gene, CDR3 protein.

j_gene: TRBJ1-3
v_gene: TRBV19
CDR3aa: CASSVSGNTIYF

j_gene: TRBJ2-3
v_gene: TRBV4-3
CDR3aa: CASSHARGVADTQYF

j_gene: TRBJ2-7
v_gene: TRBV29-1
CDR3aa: CSVGSYYEQYF

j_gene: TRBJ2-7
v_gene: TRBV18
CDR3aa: CASSPKDYEQYF

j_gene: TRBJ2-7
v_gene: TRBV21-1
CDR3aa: CASIKRGGLHEQYF

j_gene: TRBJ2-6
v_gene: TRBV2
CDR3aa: CATSRGGANVLTF

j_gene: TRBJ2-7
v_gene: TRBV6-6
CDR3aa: CASSYSFYEQYF

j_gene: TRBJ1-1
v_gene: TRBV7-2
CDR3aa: CASSFGHRAEAFF

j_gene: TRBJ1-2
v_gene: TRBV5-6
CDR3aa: CASSLVLGGYTF

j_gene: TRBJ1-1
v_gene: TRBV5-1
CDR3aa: CASSPGQGGSTEAFF

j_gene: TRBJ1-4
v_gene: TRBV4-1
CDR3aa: CASSQSGQGGEKLFF

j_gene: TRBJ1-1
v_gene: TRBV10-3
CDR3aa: CAISEGTQGGAFF

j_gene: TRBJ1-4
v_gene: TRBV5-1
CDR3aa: CASSLAGRDNEKLFF

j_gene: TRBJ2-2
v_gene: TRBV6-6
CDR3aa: CASSYPAAGELFF

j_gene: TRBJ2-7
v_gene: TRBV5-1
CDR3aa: CASSLVISGTGNGEQYF

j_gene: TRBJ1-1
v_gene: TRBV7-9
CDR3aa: CASSTGNTEAFF

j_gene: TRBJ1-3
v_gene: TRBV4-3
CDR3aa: CASSQDRAGAGNTIYF